The next 11 T cell receptor beta chains were all read from a single sample in a study of shared clonotypes between healthy human individuals. The protocol was immunoSEQ multiplex PCR, while the TCRdb copy is restricted to in-frame clones and leaves out a portion. The sample gives under 750,000 clones, about two thirds of which show up once; roughly 1.8% is in the top ten. The sequenced material came from memory CD4+ T cells sorted from blood. Subset defined: CD45RA-negative fraction. The origin of the receptors is a woman aged 30 to 39 in good health.

This clone has just one count. This CDR3 is also generated by other DNA sequences in the sample. The gene calls are TRBV28 and TRBJ2-7; TRBD1 agrees at 7 bases. Germline V gene lookup returns CDR1 MDHEN and CDR2 SYDVKM. This CDR3 has 13 residues. The junction had 4 bases not matched to a gene; V was cut back by 7 bases and J by 1 base. The CDR3 here is CASTPGQSYEQYF. The DNA of the CDR3 is TGTGCCAGCACTCCGGGACAGTCCTACGAGCAGTACTTC. Complete variable domain (other parts from reference TRBV28 and TRBJ2-7): DVKVTQSSRYLVKRTGEKVFLECVQDMDHENMFWYRQDPGLGLRLIYFSYDVKMKEKGDIPEGYSVSREKKERFSLILESASTNQTSMYLCASTPGQSYEQYFGPGTRLTVT.

The rearrangement links TRBV6-5 to TRBJ2-1, with a possible D match to TRBD1 (6 bases). Trimming pared 6 bases from V and 4 bases from J, leaving 13 bases between. Germline CDR1 MNHEY, CDR2 SVGAGI. The CDR3 runs to 14 residues. The CDR3 nucleotides read TGTGCCAGCAGCACCAGAAGGGGGTACAATGAGCAGTTCTTC. Its protein is CASSTRRGYNEQFF.

The V call is TRBV4-1, the J call TRBJ2-3, with D perhaps matching TRBD1 (6 bases). Per germline, CDR1 MGHRA and CDR2 YSYEKL. CDR3 size: 17 residues. V lost 4 bases and J 2 bases, leaving 19 bases between the germline ends. CDR3 in DNA: TGCGCCAGCAGCCCAAGCTGGGACACCACGTCCACAGATACGCAGTATTTT. Translating gives CASSPSWDTTSTDTQYF.

The genes are TRBV6-1 and TRBJ2-7, with TRBD2 matching 12 bases. J gave up 9 bases and V 4 bases, and 7 bases lay outside the gene matches. Germline lookup yields CDR1 MNHNS and CDR2 SASEGT. The CDR3 contains 14 residues. As DNA, the CDR3 is TGTGCCAGCAGTGGCGGACTAGCGGGACTGGTGCAGTACTTC. It codes for CASSGGLAGLVQYF.

The rearrangement joins TRBV15 to TRBJ2-1; 7 bases match TRBD1. V gave up 3 bases and J gave up 0 bases; unmatched junction bases: 5. The CDR3 spans 16 residues. Germline values: CDR1 LNHNV, CDR2 YYDKDF (reference sequence). CDR3 bases: TGTGCCACCAGCAGGATAACAGGGGTCTCCTACAATGAGCAGTTCTTC. Translating it yields CATSRITGVSYNEQFF.

The genes are TRBV7-3 and TRBJ2-3; a possible D gene is TRBD1 (6 bases). Trimming took 2 bases from V and 0 from J, leaving 21 bases between them. Per germline, CDR1 SGHTA and CDR2 FQGTGA. This CDR3 has 19 amino acids. The CDR3 nucleotides read TGTGCCAGCAGCTTAGGGTTAATCTCCGGGACAAGAAGCACAGATACGCAGTATTTT. Translating it yields CASSLGLISGTRSTDTQYF.

The gene calls are TRBV11-2 and TRBJ1-2; D is unclear. The length of the CDR3 is 14 residues. V lost 4 bases and J 3 bases, leaving 12 bases between the germline ends. Per germline, CDR1 SGHAT and CDR2 FQNNGV. This CDR3 reads CASSSYRPDYGYTF. CDR3 DNA sequence: TGTGCCAGCAGCTCCTATCGGCCCGACTATGGCTACACCTTC.

The chain combines TRBV7-2 with TRBJ2-3; D is unresolved. V lost 5 bases, J lost 0 bases, and 9 bases lay in between. In germline, CDR1 is SGHTA, CDR2 FQGNSA. The CDR3 has 14 amino acids. The CDR3 region has the DNA TGTGCCAGCAGCCCTGGGCCTAGCACAGATACGCAGTATTTT. Amino acids: CASSPGPSTDTQYF.

The sample holds a few counts of this clone. The rearrangement links TRBV9 to TRBJ1-2, with 8 bases matching TRBD1. Germline V gene data show CDR1 as SGDLS and CDR2 as YYNGEE. The J segment lost 0 bases and the V segment lost 3 bases, leaving 10 bases of the junction unmatched. The CDR3 sequence is 17 residues long. CDR3 nucleotides: TGTGCCAGCAGCGCAACAATAGCGGACAGGGCTAACTATGGCTACACCTTC. As protein: CASSATIADRANYGYTF.

In regard to this clone: With only one base between it and a far larger clone, this is likely a read error. Other DNA sequences in this specimen translate into the identical CDR3. The chain carries TRBV5-1 and TRBJ2-3, with D unresolved. Germline V gives CDR1 SGHRS, CDR2 YFSETQ. V lost 4 bases, J lost 0 bases, and 9 bases lay in between. CDR3 length: 14 amino acids. The CDR3 sequence is CASSPGPSTDTQYF. The CDR3 bases are TGCGCCAGCAGCCCCGGACCAAGCACAGATACGCAGTATTTT.

This clone was seen a few times. The chain employs TRBV27 and TRBJ2-7; TRBD2 might be the D (5 bases). Trimming cost V 3 bases and J 5 bases, with 17 bases left between them. The V gene's germline CDR1 is MNHEY and CDR2 SMNVEV (reference sequence). The length of the CDR3 is 15 residues. As DNA, the CDR3 is TGTGCCAGCAGTTTTGGTCCGGGATATCTCGACGAGCAGTACTTC. Its protein product is CASSFGPGYLDEQYF.